This is a list of T cell receptor beta chains from one sample in a study of blood T cell repertoires in COVID-19. TCRdb keeps only in-frame clones here, not all; method: immunoSEQ multiplex PCR. This table holds fewer than 250,000 clones, roughly 84% found once. Sequences were obtained from PBMCs or T cells enriched from blood (not recorded which). The receptors originated from a woman aged 25 to 39 who had been exposed to COVID-19. CDR3s include the opening cysteine and the closing phenylalanine or tryptophan. A D gene is named only where the DNA matches it firmly. The listing skips clone size in some rows; elsewhere it reads once, few, many or a size class.

d_call,cdr3_length,clone_size,v_call,j_call,cdr3_nt,cdr3_aa
TRBD2,15,few,TRBV15,TRBJ2-1,TGTGCCACCAGCAGAGATCGGGGGGTGTACAATGAGCAGTTCTTC,CATSRDRGVYNEQFF
TRBD2,15,.,TRBV9,TRBJ2-3,TGTGCCAGCAGCCCGCGGGAGTTGGGACCAGATACGCAGTATTTT,CASSPRELGPDTQYF
.,16,.,TRBV18,TRBJ1-6,TGTGCCAGCTCACCCACAGGAAGCTCCTATAATTCACCCCTCCACTTT,CASSPTGSSYNSPLHF
.,13,.,TRBV6-5,TRBJ1-5,TGTGCCAGCAGCGGACAGCCGAATCAGCCCCAGCATTTT,CASSGQPNQPQHF
.,16,few,TRBV30,TRBJ2-7,TGTGCCTGGACCGGAAATATCGGGCAGGGCGACTACGAGCAGTACTTC,CAWTGNIGQGDYEQYF
.,14,.,TRBV7-9,TRBJ1-4,TGTGCCAGCAGCGGGGGCTCAACTAATGAAAAACTGTTTTTT,CASSGGSTNEKLFF
.,14,few,TRBV7-9,TRBJ2-1,TGTGCCAGCAGCGGATCAGGGGTAAGGAGTGAGCAGTTCTTC,CASSGSGVRSEQFF
TRBD1,15,.,TRBV4-3,TRBJ1-1,TGCGCCAGCAGCCAAGCCGGACAGGGGGTTGCTGAAGCTTTCTTT,CASSQAGQGVAEAFF
.,15,.,TRBV6-1,TRBJ1-1,TGTGCCAGCAGTGATCCGAAGAGAGGGAAGGCTGAAGCTTTCTTT,CASSDPKRGKAEAFF
TRBD2,14,.,TRBV7-9,TRBJ2-1,TGTGCCAGCAGCTCGACGGGGGGACTAGAAGAGCAGTTCTTC,CASSSTGGLEEQFF
.,12,.,TRBV12-3/TRBV12-4,TRBJ1-1,TGTGCCAGCAGCATGACAGGCGCTGAAGCTTTCTTT,CASSMTGAEAFF
.,15,.,TRBV9,TRBJ2-7,TGTGCCAGCAGCGTAGACGGGCGGGCCGGCTACGAGCAGTACTTC,CASSVDGRAGYEQYF
.,14,many,TRBV18,TRBJ1-1,TGTGCCAGCTCACCAATCGGCAGGGACACTGAAGCTTTCTTT,CASSPIGRDTEAFF
.,15,once,TRBV21-1,TRBJ2-2,TGTGCCAGCAGCTGGACAGGCCCTAACACCGGGGAGCTGTTTTTT,CASSWTGPNTGELFF
TRBD1,15,.,TRBV7-2,TRBJ1-2,TGTGCCAGCAGCTTCGGGACAGGGATCAGCTATGGCTACACCTTC,CASSFGTGISYGYTF
TRBD2,16,.,TRBV3-1/TRBV3-2,TRBJ2-2,TGTGCCAGCAGCCAAGTCCGGGGGGCGAACACCGGGGAGCTGTTTTTT,CASSQVRGANTGELFF
.,14,.,TRBV2,TRBJ2-3,TGTGCCAGCATTGTCCTAGCTGGCACAGATACGCAGTATTTT,CASIVLAGTDTQYF
TRBD2,16,.,TRBV7-9,TRBJ2-1,TGTGCCAGCATCAAAAGCCCAACTAGCGAGAACAATGAGCAGTTCTTC,CASIKSPTSENNEQFF
.,15,.,TRBV2,TRBJ2-2,TGTGCCAGCAGTGAACTCCGGGGAGGCACCGGGGAGCTGTTTTTT,CASSELRGGTGELFF
.,18,.,TRBV4-1,TRBJ1-1,TGCGCCAGCAGCCCCAAGCCCGGCGCAGGCGGGGGTCGCACTGAAGCTTTCTTT,CASSPKPGAGGGRTEAFF
.,12,.,TRBV19,TRBJ1-1,TGTGCCAGTAGTTGGCGGGACACTGAAGCTTTCTTT,CASSWRDTEAFF
.,15,.,TRBV3-1/TRBV3-2,TRBJ1-3,TGTGCCAGCAGCTATAACGTGGTTAGTCGGGACACCATATATTTT,CASSYNVVSRDTIYF
.,16,.,TRBV7-2,TRBJ1-3,TGTGCCAGCAGCTTCAGGCCCGGAAACTCTGGAAACACCATATATTTT,CASSFRPGNSGNTIYF
TRBD1,14,few,TRBV4-1,TRBJ1-1,TGCGCCAGCAGCCAAAAAGCGACAGGGGGCCTCGCTTTCTTT,CASSQKATGGLAFF
TRBD1,14,.,TRBV3-1/TRBV3-2,TRBJ2-2,TGTGCCAGCAGCCCAGGGACAGGGTACGGGGAGCTGTTTTTT,CASSPGTGYGELFF
.,15,.,TRBV19,TRBJ2-5,TGTGCCAGTAGTATAGTCAACAGGGAAAGGGAGACCCAGTACTTC,CASSIVNRERETQYF
.,13,once,TRBV7-9,TRBJ1-5,TGTGCCAGCAGCTCCACAATCAATCAGCCCCAGCATTTT,CASSSTINQPQHF
TRBD1,13,.,TRBV6-5,TRBJ1-2,TGTGCCAGCAGTACCCAGGGGGCGGGTGGCTACACCTTC,CASSTQGAGGYTF
TRBD1,16,.,TRBV24-1,TRBJ2-7,TGTGCCACCAGTGACCCCGGACAGGGGGCCTCCTACGAGCAGTACTTC,CATSDPGQGASYEQYF
.,14,once,TRBV5-5,TRBJ1-5,TGTGCCAGCAGCTTGGCCGGGGAGGTTCAGCCCCAGCATTTT,CASSLAGEVQPQHF
TRBD2,16,.,TRBV27,TRBJ2-5,TGTGCCAGCAGTTCCCCTAGCGGGGGGGTGCTGGAGACCCAGTACTTC,CASSSPSGGVLETQYF
.,15,.,TRBV4-1,TRBJ2-5,TGCGCCAGCAGCCAAGAAGGGGCAGTCCAAGAGACCCAGTACTTC,CASSQEGAVQETQYF
TRBD1,16,.,TRBV7-2,TRBJ1-6,TGTGCCAGCAGCTTAGGACAGGGGGCAAATAATTCACCCCTCCACTTT,CASSLGQGANNSPLHF
.,15,.,TRBV19,TRBJ1-6,TGTGCCAGTAGTATAAACAGTCCATATAATTCACCCCTCCACTTT,CASSINSPYNSPLHF
TRBD2,14,.,TRBV27,TRBJ2-7,TGTGCCAGCAGTTTAGGACTAGCGGCTTACGAGCAGTACTTC,CASSLGLAAYEQYF
.,16,.,TRBV4-1,TRBJ1-5,TGCGCCAGCAGCCAAGATGGGTCATACCCCGGGAGGGCCCAGCATTTT,CASSQDGSYPGRAQHF
TRBD1,13,.,TRBV4-3,TRBJ1-6,TGCGCCAGCAGCCGAAACAGGGGTTCACCCCTCCACTTT,CASSRNRGSPLHF
.,17,.,TRBV4-3,TRBJ1-4,TGCGCCAGCAGCCAATCCCCCCACGGAGCAACTAATGAAAAACTGTTTTTT,CASSQSPHGATNEKLFF
.,16,once,TRBV5-1,TRBJ2-3,TGCGCCAGCAGCTTGGGGGACAAAAGAGGGCTCGATACGCAGTATTTT,CASSLGDKRGLDTQYF
.,12,.,TRBV6-1,TRBJ1-1,TGTGCCAGCAGTGAACCTGAGACTGAAGCTTTCTTT,CASSEPETEAFF
.,16,.,TRBV7-3,TRBJ2-1,TGTGCCAGCAGCTTCAGGGTAGTTGGGGGCTTGGGGGAGCAGTTCTTC,CASSFRVVGGLGEQFF
.,13,.,TRBV5-4,TRBJ1-2,TGTGCCAGCAGCTTGGAGGGGGGGACAGGCTACACCTTC,CASSLEGGTGYTF
.,14,.,TRBV6-5,TRBJ2-5,TGTGCCAGCAGCCCAAGGGGGGGGTTGGAGACCCAGTACTTC,CASSPRGGLETQYF